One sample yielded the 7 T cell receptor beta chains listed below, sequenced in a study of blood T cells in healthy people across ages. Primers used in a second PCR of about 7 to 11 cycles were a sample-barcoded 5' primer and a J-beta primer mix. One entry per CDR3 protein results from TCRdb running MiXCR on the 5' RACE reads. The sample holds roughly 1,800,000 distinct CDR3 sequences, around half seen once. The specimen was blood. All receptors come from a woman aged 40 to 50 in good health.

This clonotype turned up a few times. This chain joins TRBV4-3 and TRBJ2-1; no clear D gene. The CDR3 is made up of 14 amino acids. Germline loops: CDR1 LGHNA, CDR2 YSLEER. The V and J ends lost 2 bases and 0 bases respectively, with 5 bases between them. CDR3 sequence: CASSQTNSYNEQFF. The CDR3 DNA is TGCGCCAGCAGCCAAACTAACTCCTACAATGAGCAGTTCTTC.

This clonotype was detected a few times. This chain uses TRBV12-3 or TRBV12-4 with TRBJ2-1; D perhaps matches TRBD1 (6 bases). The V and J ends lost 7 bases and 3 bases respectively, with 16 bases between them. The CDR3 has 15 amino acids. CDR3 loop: CASTPAGELYNEQFF. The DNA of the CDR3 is TGTGCCAGCACCCCGGCAGGGGAGCTCTACAATGAGCAGTTCTTC.

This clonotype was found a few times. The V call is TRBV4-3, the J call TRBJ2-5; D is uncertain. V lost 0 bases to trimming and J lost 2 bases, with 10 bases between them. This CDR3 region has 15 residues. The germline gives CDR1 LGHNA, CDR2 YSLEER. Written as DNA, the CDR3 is TGCGCCAGCAGCCAAGAAGATCAACAACAAGAGACCCAGTACTTC. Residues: CASSQEDQQQETQYF.

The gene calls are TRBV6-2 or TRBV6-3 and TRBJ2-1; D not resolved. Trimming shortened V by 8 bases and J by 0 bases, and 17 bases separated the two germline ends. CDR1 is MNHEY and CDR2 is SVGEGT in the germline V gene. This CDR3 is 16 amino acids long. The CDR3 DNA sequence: TGTGCCAGCCGCACCGAGGTGGCGGTCTCCTACAATGAGCAGTTCTTC. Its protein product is CASRTEVAVSYNEQFF.

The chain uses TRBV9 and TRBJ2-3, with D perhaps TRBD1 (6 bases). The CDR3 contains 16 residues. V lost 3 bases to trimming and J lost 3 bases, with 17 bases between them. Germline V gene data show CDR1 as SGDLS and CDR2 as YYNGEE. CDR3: CASSALQGLLTDTQYF. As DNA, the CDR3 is TGTGCCAGCAGCGCGCTACAGGGTCTGTTAACAGATACGCAGTATTTT.

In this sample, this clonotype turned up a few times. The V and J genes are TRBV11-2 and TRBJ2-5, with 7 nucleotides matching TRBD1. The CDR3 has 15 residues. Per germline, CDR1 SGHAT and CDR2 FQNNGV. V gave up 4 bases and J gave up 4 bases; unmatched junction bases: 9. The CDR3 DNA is TGTGCCAGCAGCTCGGGACAGTCTTGGTCAGAGACCCAGTACTTC. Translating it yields CASSSGQSWSETQYF.

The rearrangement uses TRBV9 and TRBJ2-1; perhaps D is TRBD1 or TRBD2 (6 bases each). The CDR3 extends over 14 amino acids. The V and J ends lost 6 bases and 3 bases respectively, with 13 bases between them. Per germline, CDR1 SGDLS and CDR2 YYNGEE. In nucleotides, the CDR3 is TGTGCCAGCAACACGGGGGCAGACTACAATGAGCAGTTCTTC. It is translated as CASNTGADYNEQFF. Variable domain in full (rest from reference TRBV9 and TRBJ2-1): DSGVTQTPKHLITATGQRVTLRCSPRSGDLSVYWYQQSLDQGLQFLIQYYNGEERAKGNILERFSAQQFPDLHSELNLSSLELGDSALYFCASNTGADYNEQFFGPGTRLTVL.